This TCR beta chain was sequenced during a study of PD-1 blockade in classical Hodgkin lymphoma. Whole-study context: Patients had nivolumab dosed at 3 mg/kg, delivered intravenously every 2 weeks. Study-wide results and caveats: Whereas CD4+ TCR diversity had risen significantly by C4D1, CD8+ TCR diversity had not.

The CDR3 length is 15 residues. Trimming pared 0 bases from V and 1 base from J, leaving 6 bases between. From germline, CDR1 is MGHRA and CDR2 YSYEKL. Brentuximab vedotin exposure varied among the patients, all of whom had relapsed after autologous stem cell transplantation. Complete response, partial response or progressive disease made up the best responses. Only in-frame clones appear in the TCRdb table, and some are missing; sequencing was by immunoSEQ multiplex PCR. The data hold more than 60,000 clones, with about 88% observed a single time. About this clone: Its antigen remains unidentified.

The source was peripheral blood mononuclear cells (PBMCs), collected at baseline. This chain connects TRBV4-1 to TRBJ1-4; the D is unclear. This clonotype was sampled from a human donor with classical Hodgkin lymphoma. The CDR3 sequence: CASSQDKGTNEKLFF. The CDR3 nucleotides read TGCGCCAGCAGCCAAGATAAGGGAACTAATGAAAAACTGTTTTTT.